This T cell receptor beta chain appears in the sequencing data of a study of blood T cell repertoires in COVID-19. The germline CDR1 and CDR2 sequences are SGHAT and FQNNGV. The CDR3 has 17 residues. Trimming removed 3 bases from V and 6 bases from J; junction bases left unmatched: 11. Using immunoSEQ multiplex PCR, the repertoire was profiled, and TCRdb retains in-frame clones only, with some absent. Of roughly 150,000 clones listed, about 88% are singletons. This chain links TRBV11-2 with TRBJ2-3; 11 nucleotides line up with TRBD2. The sequencing sample was made of peripheral blood. This sequence was found in a woman between 65 and 79 years old with acute or convalescent COVID-19. The CDR3 DNA is TGTGCCAGCAGCTTGTTAGCGGGGGGGCGGACCAGGGATACGCAGTATTTT. Its protein is CASSLLAGGRTRDTQYF.